This T cell receptor beta chain was observed in a study of CD8 T cells in ankylosing spondylitis. Whole-study findings and limits: Disease-associated clones were reportedly significantly overrepresented in matched ankylosing spondylitis synovial fluid. A TCR beta motif of roughly 8 highly homologous variants seemed to mark ankylosing spondylitis blood.

This clonotype was counted between two and nine times. The antigen remains undetermined. A quantitative 5'-RACE method, one with molecular barcodes, was used to make TCR beta libraries. TCRdb reprocessed the 5' RACE reads with MiXCR, giving one entry per CDR3 protein. The sample has some 240,000 distinct CDR3 sequences; more than 15% are singletons. The CDR3 is 15 residues long. V was cut by 2 bases and J by 3 bases, with 11 bases left in between. Germline CDR1 is MNHEY and CDR2 is SVGAGI. This chain joins TRBV6-5 and TRBJ2-1; D ambiguous. The TCR originated in a male donor with ankylosing spondylitis or in good health (not recorded which). Sequencing was done on a sample of blood, either unsorted or a sorted T cell fraction (not recorded which). The CDR3 loop is CASSYVAEGYNEQFF. The CDR3, as DNA: TGTGCCAGCAGTTACGTGGCGGAAGGCTACAATGAGCAGTTCTTC.